This TCR beta chain comes out of a study of a mutant IDH1 vaccine in newly diagnosed glioma. Only in-frame clones appear in the TCRdb table, and some are missing; sequencing was by immunoSEQ multiplex PCR. The sample has fewer than 70,000 clones, approximately 80% seen once. For this clone: Its antigen is unknown.

Time point denoted: week 11, during vaccination. Vaccinated patients received 300 ug of mutant IDH1 20-mer peptide per dose, with topical imiquimod. Trimming removed 4 bases from V and 0 bases from J; junction bases left unmatched: 5. Per germline, CDR1 MDHEN and CDR2 SYDVKM. The CDR3 has 16 amino acids. The TCR was taken from a man younger than 40 with glioma. This chain links TRBV28 with TRBJ2-3; 9 bases are shared with TRBD2. Here the sequenced sample was PBMCs, taken from a glioma patient whose treatment included an IDH1 peptide vaccine. This CDR3 reads CASSYLAGESTDTQYF. The CDR3 region has the DNA TGTGCCAGCAGTTATTTAGCGGGAGAGAGCACAGATACGCAGTATTTT. Based on the CDR3 plus reference TRBV28 and TRBJ2-3, the full variable domain is DVKVTQSSRYLVKRTGEKVFLECVQDMDHENMFWYRQDPGLGLRLIYFSYDVKMKEKGDIPEGYSVSREKKERFSLILESASTNQTSMYLCASSYLAGESTDTQYFGPGTRLTVL.